These T cell receptor beta chains were read from a single sample in a study of tumor-infiltrating lymphocytes in oesophageal squamous cell carcinoma. MiXCR, run by TCRdb on the PCR reads, gives a single entry per CDR3 protein. The repertoire includes about 13,000 distinct CDR3 sequences, roughly half of them detected once, and approximately 35% sits in the top ten. Sequencing used esophageal tumor tissue. Receptor source: a male donor with esophageal squamous cell carcinoma. Both conserved end residues are part of each CDR3. D genes are given only for firm matches. Expanded clones are given a class, and other clones once, few, many or no size at all.

v_gene	d_gene	j_gene	abundance	CDR3nt	CDR3aa
TRBV6-1	-	TRBJ2-4	many	TGTGCCAGCACCGCCAAAAACATTCAGTACTTC	CASTAKNIQYF
TRBV10-3	-	TRBJ2-5	-	TGTGCCATCAAAGCCCCAAGTTTGGGGACCCAGTACTTC	CAIKAPSLGTQYF
TRBV20-1	TRBD2	TRBJ2-1	few	TGCAGTGCTAGAGAAGGAGTTAGCGGGGGGGCCGTTGAGCAGTTCTTC	CSAREGVSGGAVEQFF
TRBV6-2/TRBV6-3	TRBD2	TRBJ2-3	-	TGTGCCAGCAAGCCTAGCGGACCCACAGATACGCAGTATTTT	CASKPSGPTDTQYF
TRBV7-9	TRBD2	TRBJ2-3	few	TGTGCCAGCAGCCGGACTAGCGGGGGGGCTTTTATAGATACGCAGTATTTT	CASSRTSGGAFIDTQYF
TRBV7-2	-	TRBJ2-7	-	TGTGCCAGCAGCTTTACCGGGACGGAAGAGCAGTACTTC	CASSFTGTEEQYF
TRBV7-4	TRBD2	TRBJ2-3	-	TGTGCCAGCAGCCCAGCGGGACCGGGGGATACGCAGTATTTT	CASSPAGPGDTQYF
TRBV10-3	-	TRBJ2-3	-	TGTGCCACCTTGGACGGTTTCACAGATACGCAGTATTTT	CATLDGFTDTQYF
TRBV7-8	TRBD2	TRBJ2-3	-	TGTGCCAGCAGCCAATCTTGGGGGGGGGGCACAGATACGCAGTATTTT	CASSQSWGGGTDTQYF
TRBV7-2	-	TRBJ2-7	-	TGTGCCAGCAGCTCAAGTCTGGGATCCGAGCAGTACTTC	CASSSSLGSEQYF
TRBV7-2	TRBD1	TRBJ2-7	few	TGTGCCAGCAGCACACGACAGGGCGGCGAGCAGTACTTC	CASSTRQGGEQYF
TRBV7-9	TRBD2	TRBJ2-1	-	TGTGCCAGCAGCTTAGGGACTAGCGGGATCTATGAGCAGTTCTTC	CASSLGTSGIYEQFF
TRBV11-3	-	TRBJ2-1	-	TGTGCCAGCAGCCCCCCAAACGGGTTCAATGAGCAGTTCTTC	CASSPPNGFNEQFF
TRBV4-2	TRBD1	TRBJ1-2	many	TGTGCCAGCAGCCAGGGGGGGACAGGCAACTATGGCTACACCTTC	CASSQGGTGNYGYTF
TRBV19	-	TRBJ2-5	once	TGTGCCAGACGGGGGAGGTCCCAAGAGACCCAGTACTTC	CARRGRSQETQYF
TRBV7-6	TRBD2	TRBJ2-5	-	TGTGCCAGCAGCTTAGCTAGCGGGAGATACAATGAGCAGTACTTC	CASSLASGRYNEQYF
TRBV28	-	TRBJ2-7	-	TGTGCCAGCAGTTTATCGTTAGCCGGGACCTCCTACGAGCAGTACTTC	CASSLSLAGTSYEQYF
TRBV7-3	TRBD2	TRBJ2-1	-	TGTGCCAGCAGCTTAGTCGGACTAGCGGGCGGCAATGAGCAGTTCTTC	CASSLVGLAGGNEQFF
TRBV7-2	TRBD1	TRBJ1-5	-	TGTGCCAGCAGCGGGACAGGGGGTCTCGTTCAGCCCCAGCATTTT	CASSGTGGLVQPQHF
TRBV7-6	-	TRBJ2-7	medium-sized	TGTGCCAGCAGCAGGCGGGATTACAATGAGCAGTACTTC	CASSRRDYNEQYF
TRBV11-3	TRBD2	TRBJ2-2	-	TGTGCCAGCAGCCCGGGACTAGCGGGAGAGGTGAACACCGGGGAGCTGTTTTTT	CASSPGLAGEVNTGELFF
TRBV7-3	-	TRBJ2-3	-	TGTGCCAGCAGCGTAGGGTGGACAGTCAGCACAGATACGCAGTATTTT	CASSVGWTVSTDTQYF
TRBV19	-	TRBJ2-5	many	TGTGCCAGTAGCCCTCGCCGGGCTACCCAAGAGACCCAGTACTTC	CASSPRRATQETQYF
TRBV7-2	TRBD2	TRBJ2-7	-	TGTGCCAGCAGCCTCAGACTAGCCAGCTCCTACGAGCAGTACTTC	CASSLRLASSYEQYF
TRBV7-6	-	TRBJ2-1	-	TGTGCCAGCAGCTCCTACCTAAGCTCCTACAATGAGCAGTTCTTC	CASSSYLSSYNEQFF
TRBV7-2	TRBD2	TRBJ2-1	many	TGTGCCAGCAGCTTAGGGTCTAGCGGGAATTACAATGAGCAGTTCTTC	CASSLGSSGNYNEQFF
TRBV7-8	TRBD1	TRBJ2-5	medium-sized	TGTGCCAGCAGCTTAGCTGGGACAGTCCAAGAGACCCAGTACTTC	CASSLAGTVQETQYF
TRBV7-4	TRBD2	TRBJ2-5	-	TGTGCCAGCAGCTATTTAAGCGGGGCCCAAGAGACCCAGTACTTC	CASSYLSGAQETQYF
TRBV7-2	-	TRBJ2-5	few	TGTGCCAGCAGCTTAGGGGAGCTTGAGCAGTACTTC	CASSLGELEQYF
TRBV7-2	-	TRBJ1-1	once	TGTGCCAGCAGCTTACACACTGAAGCTTTCTTT	CASSLHTEAFF
TRBV7-6	TRBD2	TRBJ2-1	-	TGTGCCAGCAGCTTAGTATTACTACCCGGGGGGAGTGAGCAGTTCTTC	CASSLVLLPGGSEQFF
TRBV7-6	-	TRBJ2-1	-	TGTGCTAGCAGCTTAGATACGGGGTACGAGCAGTTCTTC	CASSLDTGYEQFF
TRBV7-2	-	TRBJ2-7	-	TGTGCCAGCAGCTTAGTGGGGGGCTCTTACGAGCAGTACTTC	CASSLVGGSYEQYF
TRBV7-8	-	TRBJ1-2	-	TGTGCCAGCAGCTTCGGGACCCTTCTAGACTATGGCTACACCTTC	CASSFGTLLDYGYTF
TRBV6-2/TRBV6-3	-	TRBJ1-2	-	TGTGCCAGCAGACGGGAAGCTAACTATGGCTACACCTTC	CASRREANYGYTF
TRBV11-2	TRBD2	TRBJ2-1	-	TGTGCCAGCAGCTTAACGTTAGGGGCTAGCGGCTCCTACAATGAGCAGTTCTTC	CASSLTLGASGSYNEQFF
TRBV11-1	TRBD2	TRBJ2-1	-	TGTGCCAGCAGCTTTAGGGGGTTGCGCGGGGGGTCCTACAATGAGCAGTTCTTC	CASSFRGLRGGSYNEQFF
TRBV7-9	-	TRBJ2-5	-	TGTGCCAGCAGCTCGCGGCCAGGGACGGAGACCCAGTACTTC	CASSSRPGTETQYF
TRBV5-8	TRBD1	TRBJ1-2	many	TGTGCCAGCATCATTTTGCGGGACAGGGGGGAGTTTGAAGAGGGCTACACCTTC	CASIILRDRGEFEEGYTF
TRBV14	TRBD1	TRBJ1-6	many	TGTGCCAGCAGCCCCGGGGACAGCCATAATTCACCCCTCCACTTT	CASSPGDSHNSPLHF
TRBV7-6	TRBD1	TRBJ1-1	medium-sized	TGTGCCAGCAGCTTCGACAGGGACACTGAAGCTTTCTTT	CASSFDRDTEAFF
TRBV6-1	TRBD1	TRBJ1-4	few	TGTGCCAGCAGTAACCAACCGGGACAGCTCGCTCCTCCGTTTTTT	CASSNQPGQLAPPFF
TRBV10-2	TRBD1	TRBJ2-3	-	TGCGCCAGCAGTGAGTCGAGGGACAGGGGGCAAGATACGCAGTATTTT	CASSESRDRGQDTQYF
TRBV2	-	TRBJ2-7	many	TGTGCCAGCAGACCCGACACGCTCGAGCAGTACTTC	CASRPDTLEQYF